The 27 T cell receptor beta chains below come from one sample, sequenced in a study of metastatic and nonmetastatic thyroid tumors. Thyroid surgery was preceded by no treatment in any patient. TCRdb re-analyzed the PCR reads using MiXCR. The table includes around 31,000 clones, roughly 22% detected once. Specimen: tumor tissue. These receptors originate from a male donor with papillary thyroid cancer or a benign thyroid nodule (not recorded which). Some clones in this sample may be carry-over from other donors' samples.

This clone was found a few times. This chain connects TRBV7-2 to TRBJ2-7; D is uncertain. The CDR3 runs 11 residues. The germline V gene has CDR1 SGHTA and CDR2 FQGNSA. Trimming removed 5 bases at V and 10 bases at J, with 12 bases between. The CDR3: CASSIWVDQYF. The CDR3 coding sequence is TGTGCCAGCAGCATCTGGGTCGATCAGTACTTC. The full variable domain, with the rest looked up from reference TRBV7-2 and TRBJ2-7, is GAGVSQSPSNKVTEKGKDVELRCDPISGHTALYWYRQSLGQGLEFLIYFQGNSAPDKSGLPSDRFSAERTGGSVSTLTIQRTQQEDSAVYLCASSIWVDQYFGPGTRLTVT.

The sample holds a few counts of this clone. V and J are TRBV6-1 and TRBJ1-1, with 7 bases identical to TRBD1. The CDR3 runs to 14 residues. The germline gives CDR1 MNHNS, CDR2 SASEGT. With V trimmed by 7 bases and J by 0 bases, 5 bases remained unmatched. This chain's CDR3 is CASKGQAMNTEAFF. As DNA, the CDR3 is TGTGCCAGCAAAGGACAGGCCATGAACACTGAAGCTTTCTTT.

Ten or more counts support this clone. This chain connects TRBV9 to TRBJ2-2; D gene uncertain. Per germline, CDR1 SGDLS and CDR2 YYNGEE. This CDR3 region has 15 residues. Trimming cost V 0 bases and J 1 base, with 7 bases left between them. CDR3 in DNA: TGTGCCAGCAGCGTAGTTGCGCGGAACACCGGGGAGCTGTTTTTT. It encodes CASSVVARNTGELFF.

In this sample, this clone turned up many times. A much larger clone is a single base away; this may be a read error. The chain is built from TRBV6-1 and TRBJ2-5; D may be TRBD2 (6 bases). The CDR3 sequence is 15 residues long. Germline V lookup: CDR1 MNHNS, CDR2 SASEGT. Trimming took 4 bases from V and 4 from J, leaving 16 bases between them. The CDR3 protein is CASSAPWGVSETQYF. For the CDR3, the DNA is TGTGCCAGCAGTGCGCCGTGGGGGGTCTCAGAGACCCAGTACTTC.

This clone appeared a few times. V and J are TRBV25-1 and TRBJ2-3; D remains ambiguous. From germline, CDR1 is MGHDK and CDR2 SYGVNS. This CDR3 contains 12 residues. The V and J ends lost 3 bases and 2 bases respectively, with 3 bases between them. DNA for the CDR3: TGTGCCAGCAGTGACCTCACAGATACGCAGTATTTT. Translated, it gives CASSDLTDTQYF.

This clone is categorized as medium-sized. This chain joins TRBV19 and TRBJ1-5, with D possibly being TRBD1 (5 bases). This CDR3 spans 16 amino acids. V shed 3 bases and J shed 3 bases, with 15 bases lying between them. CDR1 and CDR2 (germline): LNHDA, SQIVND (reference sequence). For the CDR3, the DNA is TGTGCCAGTAGTATTAGTAAAGGGACGGACAATCAGCCCCAGCATTTT. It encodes CASSISKGTDNQPQHF.

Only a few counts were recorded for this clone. The CDR3 nucleotides are TGTGCCAGCAGCTTAGACGCAGGGGTATCACCCCTCCACTTT. Its protein is CASSLDAGVSPLHF. The chain joins TRBV11-2 to TRBJ1-6; maybe TRBD1 (6 bases). V lost 0 bases and J lost 10, with 10 bases in between. Germline CDR1 is SGHAT and CDR2 is FQNNGV. The CDR3 consists of 14 residues.

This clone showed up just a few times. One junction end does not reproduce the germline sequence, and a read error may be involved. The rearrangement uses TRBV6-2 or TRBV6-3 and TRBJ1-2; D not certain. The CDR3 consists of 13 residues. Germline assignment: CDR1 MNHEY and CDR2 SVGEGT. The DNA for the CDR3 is TGCGCCAGCAGGCACCATGTCGGCTATGGCTACACCTTC. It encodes CASRHHVGYGYTF.

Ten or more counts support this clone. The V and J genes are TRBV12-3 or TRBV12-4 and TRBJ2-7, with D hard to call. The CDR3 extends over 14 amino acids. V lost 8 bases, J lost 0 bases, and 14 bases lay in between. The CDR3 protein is CASRTRPGSYEQYF. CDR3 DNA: TGTGCCAGCCGGACCAGGCCCGGCTCCTACGAGCAGTACTTC.

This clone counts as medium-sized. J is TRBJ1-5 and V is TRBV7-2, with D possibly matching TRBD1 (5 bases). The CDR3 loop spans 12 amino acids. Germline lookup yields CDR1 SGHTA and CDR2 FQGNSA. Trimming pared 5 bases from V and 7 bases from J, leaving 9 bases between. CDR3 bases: TGTGCCAGCAGCCGGGGGGAGCAGCCCCAGCATTTT. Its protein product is CASSRGEQPQHF.

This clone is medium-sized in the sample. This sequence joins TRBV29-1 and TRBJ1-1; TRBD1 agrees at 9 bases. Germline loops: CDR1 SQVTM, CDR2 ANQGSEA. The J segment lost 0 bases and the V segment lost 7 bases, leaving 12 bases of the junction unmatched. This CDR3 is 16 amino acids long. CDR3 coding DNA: TGCAGCGCTTCATCCGGGACAGGGCTTATGAACACTGAAGCTTTCTTT. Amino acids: CSASSGTGLMNTEAFF. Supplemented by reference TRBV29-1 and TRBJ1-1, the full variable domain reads SAVISQKPSRDICQRGTSLTIQCQVDSQVTMMFWYRQQPGQSLTLIATANQGSEATYESGFVIDKFPISRPNLTFSTLTVSNMSPEDSSIYLCSASSGTGLMNTEAFFGQGTRLTVV.

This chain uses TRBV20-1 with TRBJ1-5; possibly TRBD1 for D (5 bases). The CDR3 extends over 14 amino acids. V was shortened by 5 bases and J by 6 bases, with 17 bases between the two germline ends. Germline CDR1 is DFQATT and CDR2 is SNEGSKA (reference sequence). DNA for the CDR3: TGCAGTGCTCGTATCGTCCAGGGAACTCAGCCCCAGCATTTT. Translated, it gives CSARIVQGTQPQHF.

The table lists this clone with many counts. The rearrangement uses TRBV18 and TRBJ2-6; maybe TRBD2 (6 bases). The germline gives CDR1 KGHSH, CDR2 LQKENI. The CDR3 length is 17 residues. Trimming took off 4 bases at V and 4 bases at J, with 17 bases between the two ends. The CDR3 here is CASSLSGLTAGANVLTF. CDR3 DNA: TGTGCCAGCTCACTTTCGGGACTCACGGCCGGGGCCAACGTCCTGACTTTC.

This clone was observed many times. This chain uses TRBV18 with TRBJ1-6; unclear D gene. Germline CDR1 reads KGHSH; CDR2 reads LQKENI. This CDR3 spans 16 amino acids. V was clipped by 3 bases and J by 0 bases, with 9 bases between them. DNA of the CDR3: TGTGCCAGCTCACCGGTACGCGACTCCTATAATTCACCCCTCCACTTT. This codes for CASSPVRDSYNSPLHF.

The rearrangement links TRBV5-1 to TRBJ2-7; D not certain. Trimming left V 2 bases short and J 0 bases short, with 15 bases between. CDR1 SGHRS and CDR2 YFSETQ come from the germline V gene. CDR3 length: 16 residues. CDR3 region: CASSFSPCDPSYEQYF. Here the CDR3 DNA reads TGCGCCAGCAGCTTTTCCCCTTGCGATCCCTCCTACGAGCAGTACTTC.

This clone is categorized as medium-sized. The CDR3 DNA is TGTGCCAGCAGTCCACTAGCGGAAGAGCAGTACTTC. Protein product: CASSPLAEEQYF. This chain links TRBV28 with TRBJ2-7, with TRBD2 matching 8 bases. Looked up from germline, CDR1 is MDHEN and CDR2 is SYDVKM. This CDR3 has 12 amino acids. J was trimmed by 7 bases and V by 5 bases; bases with no gene match: 4.

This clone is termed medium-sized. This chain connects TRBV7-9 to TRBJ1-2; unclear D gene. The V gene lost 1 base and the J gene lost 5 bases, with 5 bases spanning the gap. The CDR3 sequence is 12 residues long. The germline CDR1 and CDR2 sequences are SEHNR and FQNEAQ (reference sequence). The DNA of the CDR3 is TGTGCCAGCAGCTTAGAACTATATGGCTACACCTTC. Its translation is CASSLELYGYTF.

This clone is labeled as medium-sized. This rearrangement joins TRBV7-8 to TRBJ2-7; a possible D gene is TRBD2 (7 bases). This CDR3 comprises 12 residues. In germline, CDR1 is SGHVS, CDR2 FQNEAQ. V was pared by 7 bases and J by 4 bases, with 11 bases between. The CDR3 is CASKGGPYEQYF. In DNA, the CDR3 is TGTGCCAGCAAGGGGGGGCCTTACGAGCAGTACTTC.

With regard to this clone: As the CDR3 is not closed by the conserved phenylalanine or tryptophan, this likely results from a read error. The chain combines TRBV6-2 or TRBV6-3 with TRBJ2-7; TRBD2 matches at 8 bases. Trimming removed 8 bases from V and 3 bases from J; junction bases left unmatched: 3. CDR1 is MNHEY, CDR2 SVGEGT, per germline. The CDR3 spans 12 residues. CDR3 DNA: TGTGCCAGCTTAGCGGGATACTACGAGCAGTACTCC. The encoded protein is CASLAGYYEQYS.

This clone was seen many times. The CDR3 loop reads CASTKGPNEQFF. The CDR3 DNA follows: TGCGCCAGTACAAAAGGGCCAAATGAGCAGTTCTTC. The V call is TRBV5-1, the J call TRBJ2-1; D is uncertain. CDR1 SGHRS and CDR2 YFSETQ come from the germline V gene. The CDR3 contains 12 residues. The V gene lost 8 bases and the J gene lost 7 bases, with 13 bases spanning the gap.

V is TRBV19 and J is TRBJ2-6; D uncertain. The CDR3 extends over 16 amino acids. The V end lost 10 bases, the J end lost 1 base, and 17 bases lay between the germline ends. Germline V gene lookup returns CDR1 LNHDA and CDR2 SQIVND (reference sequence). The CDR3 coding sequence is TGTGCCATTGGGTCTTGGGGTACGTCTGGGGCCAACGTCCTGACTTTC. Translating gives CAIGSWGTSGANVLTF.

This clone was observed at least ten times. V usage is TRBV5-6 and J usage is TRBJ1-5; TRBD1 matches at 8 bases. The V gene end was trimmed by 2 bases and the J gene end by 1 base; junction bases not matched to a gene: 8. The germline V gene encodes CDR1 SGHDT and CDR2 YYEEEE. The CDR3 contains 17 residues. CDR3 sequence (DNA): TGTGCCAGCAGCTTTTTCAGGGGGCAGAGAAGCAATCAGCCCCAGCATTTT. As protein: CASSFFRGQRSNQPQHF.

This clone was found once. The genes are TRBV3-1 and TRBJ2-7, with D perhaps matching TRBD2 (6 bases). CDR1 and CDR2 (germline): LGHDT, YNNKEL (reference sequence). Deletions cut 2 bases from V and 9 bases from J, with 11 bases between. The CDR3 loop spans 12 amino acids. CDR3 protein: CASSQTPGGQYF. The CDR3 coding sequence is TGTGCCAGCAGCCAAACCCCCGGGGGGCAGTACTTC.

The CDR3 sequence is CASSQELAGSYNEQFF. CDR3 bases: TGCGCCAGCAGCCAGGAACTAGCGGGATCCTACAATGAGCAGTTCTTC. The chain couples TRBV4-1 to TRBJ2-1, with 10 bases that match TRBD2. Trimming cost V 3 bases and J 1 base; bases outside gene matches: 3. This CDR3 has 16 amino acids. Per germline, CDR1 MGHRA and CDR2 YSYEKL.

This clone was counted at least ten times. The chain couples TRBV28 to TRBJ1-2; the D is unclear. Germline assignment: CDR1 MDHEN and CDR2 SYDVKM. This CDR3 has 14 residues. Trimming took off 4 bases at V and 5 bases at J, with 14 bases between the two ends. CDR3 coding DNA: TGTGCCAGCAGTTCGGGAGAGATTTTTTATGGCTACACCTTC. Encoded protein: CASSSGEIFYGYTF.

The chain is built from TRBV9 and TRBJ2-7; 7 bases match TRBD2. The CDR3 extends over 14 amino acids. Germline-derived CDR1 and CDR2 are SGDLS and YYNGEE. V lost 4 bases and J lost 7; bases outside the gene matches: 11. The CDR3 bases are TGTGCCAGCAGCCCAAGCGGGACGACCTGGGAGCAGTACTTC. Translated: CASSPSGTTWEQYF.

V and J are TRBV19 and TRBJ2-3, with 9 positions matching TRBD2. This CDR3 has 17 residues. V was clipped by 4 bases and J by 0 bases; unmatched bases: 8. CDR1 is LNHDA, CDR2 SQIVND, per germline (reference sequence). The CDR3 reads CASSKLAGPLSTDTQYF. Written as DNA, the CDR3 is TGTGCCAGTAGTAAACTAGCGGGCCCCCTTAGCACAGATACGCAGTATTTT.